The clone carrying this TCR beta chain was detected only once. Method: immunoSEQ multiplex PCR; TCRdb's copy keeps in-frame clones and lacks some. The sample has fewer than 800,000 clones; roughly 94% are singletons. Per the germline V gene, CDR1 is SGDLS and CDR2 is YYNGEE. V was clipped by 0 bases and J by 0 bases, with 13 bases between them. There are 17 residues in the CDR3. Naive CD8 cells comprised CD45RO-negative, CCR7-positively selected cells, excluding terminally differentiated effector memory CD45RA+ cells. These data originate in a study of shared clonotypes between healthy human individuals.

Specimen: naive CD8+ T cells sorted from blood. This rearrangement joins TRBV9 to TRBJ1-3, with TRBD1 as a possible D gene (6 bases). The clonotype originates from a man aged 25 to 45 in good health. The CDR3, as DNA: TGTGCCAGCAGCGTAGGAACAGGGAGCTCCTCTGGAAACACCATATATTTT. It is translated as CASSVGTGSSSGNTIYF. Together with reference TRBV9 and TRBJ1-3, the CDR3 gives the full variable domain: DSGVTQTPKHLITATGQRVTLRCSPRSGDLSVYWYQQSLDQGLQFLIQYYNGEERAKGNILERFSAQQFPDLHSELNLSSLELGDSALYFCASSVGTGSSSGNTIYFGEGSWLTVV.